This TCR beta chain was captured in a study of cytomegalovirus exposure and HLA in healthy donors. Study-level points and caveats: In an earlier analysis, about 87% or about 30%: the productive usage of most TCR beta V segments.

The CDR3 is 12 amino acids. The J segment lost 2 bases and the V segment lost 5 bases, leaving 3 bases of the junction unmatched. Germline V gives CDR1 GTSNPN, CDR2 SVGIG (reference sequence). In regard to this clone: Its antigen remains unidentified.

Amplification used 60 Vbeta primers and 13 Jbeta primers. The data were produced by immunoSEQ multiplex PCR, yet TCRdb's version contains in-frame clones alone and is incomplete. This table has 120,000 or so clones, over 15% appearing once. The chain employs TRBV30 and TRBJ2-7, with TRBD1 matching 7 bases. The TCR sequence derives from a female donor in good health and CMV-seropositive. The sequencing sample was made of PBMCs. CDR3: CAWGDRAYEQYF. The CDR3 nucleotides are TGTGCCTGGGGGGACAGAGCCTACGAGCAGTACTTC.